This TCR beta chain derives from a study of Ad26.COV2.S vaccination and SARS-CoV-2 variants. As for the study in general: The donor belonged to the COV1001 Ad26.COV2.S trial arm. Intramuscular Ad26.COV2.S doses were given once or twice, 56 days apart.

Overall study findings and caveats: Spike-specific responses of CD8+ and CD4+ T cells were reported to display substantial breadth after vaccination.

The repertoire was sequenced with immunoSEQ multiplex PCR; TCRdb's copy has only in-frame clones and lacks some. There are approximately 480,000 clones in the sample; around nine tenths occur only once, and roughly 13% lies in the top ten. Indicated treatment: around 19 received Ad26.COV2.S at low or high dose, single or two shots; about 5 received placebo; per-sample allocation not given. Following the first vaccine or placebo injection, samples were taken on day 63. In Boston, the donor was an adult between 18-55 years of age. Germline CDR1 reads SGHTA; CDR2 reads FQGTGA. V lost 1 base and J lost 3; bases outside the gene matches: 5. This CDR3 has 15 residues. With regard to this clone: Its antigen is undetermined.

The clonotype was recovered from a person aged 18 to 65 who received the Ad26.COV2.S COVID-19 vaccine or a placebo. The chain carries TRBV7-3 and TRBJ2-7, with 8 bases matching TRBD2. The sample here was peripheral blood, taken in a trial of Ad26.COV2.S vaccine versus placebo. CDR3 amino acids: CASSLSGTSSYEQYF. The CDR3 nucleotides are TGTGCCAGCAGCTTAAGTGGGACTAGTAGCTACGAGCAGTACTTC.